Detailed here is one T cell receptor (beta chain). The sample originates from a study of blood T cell repertoires in COVID-19. The table came from immunoSEQ multiplex PCR; TCRdb's copy has only in-frame clones and leaves some out. This table holds about 480,000 clones, 88% found once. The material sequenced was PBMCs or T cells enriched from blood (not recorded which). The sequence came from a woman aged 40 to 55 who had recovered from COVID-19.

The CDR3 loop reads CACPPRGQGGTEAFF. The CDR3, as DNA: TGTGCCTGCCCTCCTCGAGGACAGGGGGGGACTGAAGCTTTCTTT. The chain employs TRBV30 and TRBJ1-1, with 10 bases aligning to TRBD1. This CDR3 has 15 amino acids. V dropped 6 bases and J dropped 5; count of bases not matched to a gene: 12. Germline lookup yields CDR1 GTSNPN and CDR2 SVGIG (reference sequence).